This TCR beta chain was observed in a study of tumor-infiltrating lymphocytes in primary liver carcinoma. General study results and limits: Less overlap was seen in tumor-adjacent and tumor-blood pairs than in tumor region pairs.

The authors took blood RNA from unsorted whole blood and also extracted germline DNA. Starting material of about 450 ng total RNA yielded TCR beta cDNA via a constant-region primer. Construction of TCR beta libraries relied on three successive nested multiplex PCR rounds employing slightly modified ARM-PCR. TRBV1-TRBV30 forward primers and a C-beta reverse primer were used in the first two PCR rounds, which each ran for approximately 9 cycles. TCRdb re-called the multiplex PCR reads with MiXCR, one entry per CDR3 protein. The sample contains about 330,000 distinct CDR3 sequences, about 61% of which appear only once. Worth noting for this clonotype: Its antigen is still unknown.

Between the trimmed V and J ends, which lost 4 bases and 5 bases, there was a span of 20 bases. The CDR3 covers 16 residues. Germline-derived CDR1 and CDR2 are SGHAT and FQNNGV. The sample comprised peripheral blood. This TCR came from a man aged 35-49 years with primary liver carcinoma and hepatitis B virus infection. J is TRBJ2-5 and V is TRBV11-2; D is unresolved. As DNA, the CDR3 is TGTGCCAGCAGCTCCATAGTCGGAAACCTGGGGGAGACCCAGTACTTC. This translates into CASSSIVGNLGETQYF. Complete variable domain (other parts from reference TRBV11-2 and TRBJ2-5): EAGVAQSPRYKIIEKRQSVAFWCNPISGHATLYWYQQILGQGPKLLIQFQNNGVVDDSQLPKDRFSAERLKGVDSTLKIQPAKLEDSAVYLCASSSIVGNLGETQYFGPGTRLLVL.